The rows below give T cell receptor beta chains drawn from one sample of a study of CD8+ T cells in alopecia areata. Method: immunoSEQ multiplex PCR; TCRdb's copy keeps in-frame clones and lacks some. The sample records some 170,000 clones, 58% being singletons. Specimen: CD4+ T cells sorted from blood, collected at approximately week 56, from a patient treated with tofacitinib. The receptor set was obtained from a human donor with alopecia areata. CDR3s include the opening cysteine and the closing phenylalanine or tryptophan. D genes are given only for firm matches. Clone size is stated in some rows and not others, as once, few, many or a class when expanded.

d_gene,v_gene,j_gene,abundance,CDR3aa,CDR3nt
-,TRBV18,TRBJ2-6,few,CASSPLKGGGANVLTF,TGTGCCAGCTCACCACTAAAGGGTGGTGGGGCCAACGTCCTGACTTTC
-,TRBV18,TRBJ1-2,few,CASSPPAGTNYGYTF,TGTGCCAGCTCACCACCGGCAGGGACTAACTATGGCTACACCTTC
-,TRBV2,TRBJ1-1,-,CASSERQDTEAFF,TGTGCCAGCAGTGAAAGACAGGACACTGAAGCTTTCTTT
TRBD1,TRBV7-8,TRBJ1-2,-,CASSRTGTNYGYTF,TGTGCCAGCAGCCGGACAGGGACCAACTATGGCTACACCTTC
TRBD1,TRBV12-5,TRBJ1-1,few,CASGLARGLNTEAFF,TGTGCTAGTGGTTTGGCCAGGGGGCTTAACACTGAAGCTTTCTTT
-,TRBV27,TRBJ1-2,-,CASSFSGKGGYTF,TGTGCCAGCAGTTTCTCAGGGAAGGGCGGCTACACCTTC
-,TRBV5-1,TRBJ2-5,-,CASRSRGAKYQETQYF,TGCGCCAGCAGATCTCGGGGGGCAAAGTACCAAGAGACCCAGTACTTC
-,TRBV7-8,TRBJ2-2,-,CASTTNTGELFF,TGTGCCAGCACTACGAACACCGGGGAGCTGTTTTTT
TRBD2,TRBV5-1,TRBJ2-2,-,CASSRKGLAASNTGELFF,TGCGCCAGCAGCAGAAAGGGGCTAGCGGCATCGAACACCGGGGAGCTGTTTTTT
-,TRBV29-1,TRBJ1-6,few,CSVGTDLNSPLHF,TGCAGCGTTGGGACGGATCTTAATTCACCCCTCCACTTT
TRBD1,TRBV29-1,TRBJ2-7,-,CSAGGWVNEQYF,TGCAGCGCAGGGGGCTGGGTAAACGAGCAGTACTTC